These 9 T cell receptor beta chains share one sample of origin, sequenced in a study of blood T cells in healthy people across ages. The use of a sample-barcoded 5' primer and a J-beta primer mix characterized a second PCR of roughly 7 to 11 cycles. TCRdb reprocessed the 5' RACE reads via MiXCR and lists one record per CDR3 protein. Here the sample spans about 800,000 distinct CDR3 sequences, approximately 25% being singletons. The same data also contributed to another study, on T cells of mothers and their children.

Sequenced sample: blood. The source is a boy aged 5-17 years in good health.

The rearrangement joins TRBV4-1 to TRBJ2-7; D may be TRBD1 (5 bases). Germline CDR1 reads MGHRA; CDR2 reads YSYEKL. CDR3 length equals 14 residues. V gave up 0 bases and J gave up 3 bases, with 9 bases separating them. The DNA of the CDR3 is TGCGCCAGCAGCCAAGACAGGGCGTACTACGAGCAGTACTTC. Protein product: CASSQDRAYYEQYF.

The chain joins TRBV10-3 to TRBJ2-4; D possibly corresponds to TRBD2 (5 bases). V lost 3 bases and J lost 0, with 9 bases in between. In germline, CDR1 is ENHRY, CDR2 SYGVKD. This CDR3 has 15 residues. The DNA of the CDR3 is TGTGCCATCAGTGAAGAGGGAATAGCCAAAAACATTCAGTACTTC. Translation: CAISEEGIAKNIQYF.

The chain carries TRBV25-1 and TRBJ1-2, with a weak D call TRBD1 (6 bases). V was pared by 1 base and J by 6 bases, with 18 bases between. This CDR3 has 16 amino acids. Per the germline V gene, CDR1 is MGHDK and CDR2 is SYGVNS. This chain's CDR3 is CASSEFLSGGEDGYTF. The CDR3 nucleotides are TGTGCCAGCAGTGAATTCTTGTCGGGGGGCGAAGATGGCTACACCTTC.

V and J are TRBV20-1 and TRBJ2-5; 7 nucleotides align to TRBD1. The DNA end lines up better with TRBJ2-7; the J call may be wrong. The CDR3 sequence is 14 residues long. The germline gives CDR1 DFQATT, CDR2 SNEGSKA (reference sequence). CDR3 region: CSARDQGQPYEQYF. CDR3 DNA sequence: TGCAGTGCTAGAGATCAGGGACAGCCCTACGAGCAGTACTTC.

The chain carries TRBV4-1 and TRBJ1-2, with TRBD1 matching 8 bases. Germline values: CDR1 MGHRA, CDR2 YSYEKL. CDR3 size: 17 residues. The J segment lost 3 bases and the V segment lost 4 bases, leaving 13 bases of the junction unmatched. CDR3 DNA sequence: TGCGCCAGCAGCCTGCTGGACAGGGCAAACGTGGACTATGGCTACACCTTC. Its translation: CASSLLDRANVDYGYTF.

The chain couples TRBV4-1 to TRBJ2-3; no firm D call. The end of the DNA aligns better with TRBJ1-5, so the J call may be wrong. Germline V CDR1 and CDR2: MGHRA, YSYEKL. The CDR3 is 15 residues long. The CDR3, as DNA: TGCGCCAGCAGCCAAGCTTCTTATAGCAATCAGCCCCAGCATTTT. Residues: CASSQASYSNQPQHF.

V and J are TRBV5-1 and TRBJ2-1, with 7 bases lining up with TRBD2. The CDR3 runs to 15 residues. The germline gives CDR1 SGHRS, CDR2 YFSETQ. With V trimmed by 2 bases and J by 1 base, 3 bases remained unmatched. In DNA, the CDR3 is TGCGCCAGCAGCTTTACGGGAGGTTCCTACAATGAGCAGTTCTTC. Its protein is CASSFTGGSYNEQFF.

This chain joins TRBV5-1 and TRBJ2-4, with D uncertain. With 4 bases removed from V and 2 bases from J, the gap between germline ends came to 10 bases. Per the germline V gene, CDR1 is SGHRS and CDR2 is YFSETQ. The CDR3 loop spans 14 amino acids. The CDR3 sequence: CASSQQSPKNIQYF. In nucleotides, the CDR3 is TGCGCCAGCAGCCAGCAGTCCCCCAAAAACATTCAGTACTTC.

This clonotype was counted between two and nine times. The chain uses TRBV28 and TRBJ2-3; D may match TRBD1 or TRBD2 (7 bases each). This CDR3 is 15 amino acids long. V was cut by 6 bases and J by 0 bases, with 13 bases left in between. CDR1 is MDHEN and CDR2 is SYDVKM in the germline V gene. The CDR3 DNA reads as TGTGCCAGCAGGGGGGGGACAGTCAGCACAGATACGCAGTATTTT. It specifies CASRGGTVSTDTQYF.